The clone carrying this T cell receptor (beta chain) was counted once. Trimming shortened V by 6 bases and J by 1 base, and 9 bases separated the two germline ends. The CDR3 is 13 residues long. The sample is drawn from a study of tumor-infiltrating lymphocytes in oesophageal squamous cell carcinoma. From the PCR reads, TCRdb called clonotypes with MiXCR, one entry per CDR3 protein. The table lists approximately 13,000 distinct CDR3 sequences, over 50% of them singletons. The chain is built from TRBV12-3 or TRBV12-4 and TRBJ1-1; a possible D gene is TRBD1 (5 bases). This clonotype was sampled from a female donor with esophageal squamous cell carcinoma. The sample consisted of esophageal tumor tissue. The CDR3 DNA sequence: TGTGCCAGCAGCCTGGGACCGAACACTGAAGCTTTCTTT. As protein: CASSLGPNTEAFF.